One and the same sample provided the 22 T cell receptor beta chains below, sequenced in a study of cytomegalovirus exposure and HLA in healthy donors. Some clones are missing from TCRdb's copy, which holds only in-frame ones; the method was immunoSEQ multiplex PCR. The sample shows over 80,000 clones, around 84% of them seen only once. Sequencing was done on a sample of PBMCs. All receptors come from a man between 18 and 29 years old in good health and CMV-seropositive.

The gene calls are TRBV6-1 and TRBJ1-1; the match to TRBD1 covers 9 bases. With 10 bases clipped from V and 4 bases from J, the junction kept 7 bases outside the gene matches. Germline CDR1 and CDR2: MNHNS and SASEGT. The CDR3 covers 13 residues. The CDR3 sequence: CATYRGQGTEAFF. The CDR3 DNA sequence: TGTGCCACCTACAGGGGGCAAGGCACTGAAGCTTTCTTT.

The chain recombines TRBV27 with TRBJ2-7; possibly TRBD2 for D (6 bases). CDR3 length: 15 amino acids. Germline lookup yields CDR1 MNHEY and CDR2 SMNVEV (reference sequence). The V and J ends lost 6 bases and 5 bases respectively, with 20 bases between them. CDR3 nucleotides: TGTGCCAGCAGCCCCCACCCGGGACTCCAAAACGAGCAGTACGTC. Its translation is CASSPHPGLQNEQYV.

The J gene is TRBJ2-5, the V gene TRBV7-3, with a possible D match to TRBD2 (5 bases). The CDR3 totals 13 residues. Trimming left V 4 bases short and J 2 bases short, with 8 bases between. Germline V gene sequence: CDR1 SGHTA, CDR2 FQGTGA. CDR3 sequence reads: CASSSAVQETQYF. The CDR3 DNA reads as TGTGCCAGCAGCTCAGCGGTTCAAGAGACCCAGTACTTC.

This CDR3 reads CASSTRSTSYEQYV. The CDR3 nucleotides are TGTGCCAGCTCCACGCGGAGCACCTCCTACGAGCAGTACGTC. The genes are TRBV6-7 and TRBJ2-7; no definite D call. TRBV6-7 is known as an ORF, though its function is uncertain. V was clipped by 8 bases and J by 0 bases, with 14 bases between them. The CDR3 extends over 14 amino acids.

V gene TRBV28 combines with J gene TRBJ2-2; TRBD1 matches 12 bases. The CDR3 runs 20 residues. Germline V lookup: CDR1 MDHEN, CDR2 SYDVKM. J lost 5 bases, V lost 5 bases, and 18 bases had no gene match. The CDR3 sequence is CASSGHRDRGRAGATGELFF. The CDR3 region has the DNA TGTGCCAGCAGTGGCCACCGGGACAGGGGGCGAGCGGGAGCGACCGGGGAGCTGTTTTTT.

The DNA for the CDR3 is TGTGCCAGTAGGGATAGGCCAGGGGGCCACTCTGGGGCCAACGTCCTGACTTTC. Translation gives CASRDRPGGHSGANVLTF. This chain uses TRBV19 with TRBJ2-6, with TRBD1 identical over 8 bases. Losses at the gene ends were 6 bases for V and 0 bases for J; bases not matched to a gene: 10. CDR1 LNHDA and CDR2 SQIVND come from the germline V gene (reference sequence). CDR3 size: 18 residues. Full variable domain (missing parts from reference TRBV19 and TRBJ2-6): DGGITQSPKYLFRKEGQNVTLSCEQNLNHDAMYWYRQDPGQGLRLIYYSQIVNDFQKGDIAEGYSVSREKKESFPLTVTSAQKNPTAFYLCASRDRPGGHSGANVLTFGAGSRLTVL.

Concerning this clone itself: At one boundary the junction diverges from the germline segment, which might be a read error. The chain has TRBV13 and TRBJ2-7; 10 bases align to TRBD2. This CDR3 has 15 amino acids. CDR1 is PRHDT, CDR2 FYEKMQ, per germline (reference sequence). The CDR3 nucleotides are TGTGCCAGCAGCATAGGGACTAGCGTCTCCTACGAGCAGTACTTC. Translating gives CASSIGTSVSYEQYF.

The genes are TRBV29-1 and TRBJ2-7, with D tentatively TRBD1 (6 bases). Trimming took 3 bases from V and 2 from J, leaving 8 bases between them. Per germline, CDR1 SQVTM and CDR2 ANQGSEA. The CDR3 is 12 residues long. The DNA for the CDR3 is TGCAGCGTTGAGGACAGACCCTACGAGCAGTACTTC. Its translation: CSVEDRPYEQYF.

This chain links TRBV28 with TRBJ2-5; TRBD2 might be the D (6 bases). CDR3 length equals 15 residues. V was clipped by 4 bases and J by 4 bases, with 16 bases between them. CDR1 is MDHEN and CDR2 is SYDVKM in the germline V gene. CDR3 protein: CASSSRSREVETQYF. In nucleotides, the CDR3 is TGTGCCAGCAGTTCCCGTTCCAGGGAGGTAGAGACCCAGTACTTC. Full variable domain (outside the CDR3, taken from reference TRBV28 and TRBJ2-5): DVKVTQSSRYLVKRTGEKVFLECVQDMDHENMFWYRQDPGLGLRLIYFSYDVKMKEKGDIPEGYSVSREKKERFSLILESASTNQTSMYLCASSSRSREVETQYFGPGTRLLVL.

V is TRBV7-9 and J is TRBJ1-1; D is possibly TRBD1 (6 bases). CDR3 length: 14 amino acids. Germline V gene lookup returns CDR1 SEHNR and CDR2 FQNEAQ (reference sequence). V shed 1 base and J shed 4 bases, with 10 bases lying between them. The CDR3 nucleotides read TGTGCCAGCAGCTTAGGGGGGCTACGCACTGAAGCTTTCTTT. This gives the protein CASSLGGLRTEAFF.

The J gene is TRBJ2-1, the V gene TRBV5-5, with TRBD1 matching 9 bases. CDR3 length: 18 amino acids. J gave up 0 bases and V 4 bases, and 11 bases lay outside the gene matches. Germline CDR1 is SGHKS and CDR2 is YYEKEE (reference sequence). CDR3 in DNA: TGTGCCAGCAGCCGGGACAGGGTTTCAGCGGGCTCCTACAATGAGCAGTTCTTC. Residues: CASSRDRVSAGSYNEQFF.

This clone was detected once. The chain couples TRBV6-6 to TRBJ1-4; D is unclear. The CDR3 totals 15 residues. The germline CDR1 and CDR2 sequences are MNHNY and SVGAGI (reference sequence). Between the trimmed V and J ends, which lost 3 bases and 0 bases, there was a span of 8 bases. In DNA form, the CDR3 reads TGTGCCAGCAGTTATATAGGAGCAACTAATGAAAAACTGTTTTTT. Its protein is CASSYIGATNEKLFF.

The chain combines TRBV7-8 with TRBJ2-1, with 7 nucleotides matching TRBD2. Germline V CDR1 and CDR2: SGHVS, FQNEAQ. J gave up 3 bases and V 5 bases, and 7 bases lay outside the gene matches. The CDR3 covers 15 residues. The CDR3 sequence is CASSPGLGLYNEQFF. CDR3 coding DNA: TGTGCCAGCAGCCCCGGACTAGGACTCTACAATGAGCAGTTCTTC.

The CDR3 sequence is CASSRTLTGTYEQYF. In DNA, the CDR3 is TGCGCCAGCAGCCGCACCCTTACGGGGACCTACGAGCAGTACTTC. The chain links TRBV4-1 to TRBJ2-7; tentative D call: TRBD2 (5 bases). CDR3 length equals 15 residues. Germline CDR1 MGHRA, CDR2 YSYEKL. The V end lost 4 bases, the J end lost 2 bases, and 15 bases lay between the germline ends.

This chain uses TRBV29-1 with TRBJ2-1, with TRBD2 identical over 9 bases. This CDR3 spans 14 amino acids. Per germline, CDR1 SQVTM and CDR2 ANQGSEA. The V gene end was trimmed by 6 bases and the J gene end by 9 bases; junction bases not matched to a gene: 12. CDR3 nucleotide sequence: TGCAGCGTGGCCGGACTAGCGAGTAGGGGTGAGCAGTTCTTC. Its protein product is CSVAGLASRGEQFF.

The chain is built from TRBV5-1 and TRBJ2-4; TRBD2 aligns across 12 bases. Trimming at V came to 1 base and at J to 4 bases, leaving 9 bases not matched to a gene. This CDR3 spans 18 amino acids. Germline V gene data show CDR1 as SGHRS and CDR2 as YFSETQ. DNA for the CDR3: TGCGCCAGCAGCTTGACTAGCGGGAGGAAGGGCGCAAAAAACATTCAGTACTTC. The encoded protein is CASSLTSGRKGAKNIQYF.

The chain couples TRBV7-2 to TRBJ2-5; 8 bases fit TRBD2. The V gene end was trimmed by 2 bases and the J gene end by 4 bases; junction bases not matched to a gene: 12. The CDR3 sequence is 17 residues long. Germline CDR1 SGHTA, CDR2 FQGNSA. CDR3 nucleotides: TGTGCCAGCAGCTTAACTGGGACTAGTCTTAAGCGAGAGACCCAGTACTTC. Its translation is CASSLTGTSLKRETQYF.

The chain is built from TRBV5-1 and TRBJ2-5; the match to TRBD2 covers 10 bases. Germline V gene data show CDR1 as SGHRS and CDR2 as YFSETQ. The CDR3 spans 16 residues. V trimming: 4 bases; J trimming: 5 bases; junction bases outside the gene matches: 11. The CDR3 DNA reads TGCGCCAGCAGCCCCAGGATTTCAGCGGGAGGGGAGACCCAGTACTTC. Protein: CASSPRISAGGETQYF. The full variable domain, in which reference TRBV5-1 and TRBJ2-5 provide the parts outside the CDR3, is KAGVTQTPRYLIKTRGQQVTLSCSPISGHRSVSWYQQTPGQGLQFLFEYFSETQRNKGNFPGRFSGRQFSNSRSEMNVSTLELGDSALYLCASSPRISAGGETQYFGPGTRLLVL.

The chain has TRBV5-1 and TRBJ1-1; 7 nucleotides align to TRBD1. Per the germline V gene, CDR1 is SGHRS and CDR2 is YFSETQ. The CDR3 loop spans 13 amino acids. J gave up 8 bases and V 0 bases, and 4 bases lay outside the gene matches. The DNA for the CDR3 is TGCGCCAGCAGCTTGGCCGGCAGGGGGGAAGCTTTCTTT. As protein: CASSLAGRGEAFF.

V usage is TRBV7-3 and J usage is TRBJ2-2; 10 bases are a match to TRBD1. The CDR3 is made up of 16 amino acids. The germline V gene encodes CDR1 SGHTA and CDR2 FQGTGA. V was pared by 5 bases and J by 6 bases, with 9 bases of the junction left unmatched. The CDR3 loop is CASSLIRQGAAGELFF. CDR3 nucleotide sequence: TGTGCCAGCAGCCTCATCAGACAGGGGGCGGCCGGGGAGCTGTTTTTT.

CDR3 protein: CASSLEGQGLRGYTF. In DNA, the CDR3 is TGTGCCAGCAGCTTAGAAGGGCAGGGTTTACGTGGCTACACCTTC. The chain employs TRBV7-8 and TRBJ1-2; possibly TRBD1 for D (5 bases). Germline V lookup: CDR1 SGHVS, CDR2 FQNEAQ. The CDR3 contains 15 residues. V lost 1 base and J 7 bases, leaving 16 bases between the germline ends.

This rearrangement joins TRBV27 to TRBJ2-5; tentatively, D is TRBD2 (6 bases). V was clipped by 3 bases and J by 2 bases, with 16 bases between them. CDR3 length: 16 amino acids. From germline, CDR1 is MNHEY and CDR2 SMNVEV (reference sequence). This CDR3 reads CASSFFGGPSQETQYF. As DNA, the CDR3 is TGTGCCAGCAGTTTCTTCGGGGGACCTTCACAAGAGACCCAGTACTTC.